Detailed here is one T cell receptor (beta chain). Its antigen is unknown. V was shortened by 5 bases and J by 2 bases, with 10 bases between the two germline ends. The CDR3 has 14 amino acids. The germline V gene encodes CDR1 MDHEN and CDR2 SYDVKM. The sample belongs to a study of T cell responses to AZD1222 COVID-19 vaccine. Regarding the study as a whole: Unmutated variant regions reportedly attract nearly half of all spike-specific TCRs. Spike-wide vaccine-associated CD4 TCRs dominated at 160-218 and 743-854. Baseline antibody screening turned up just five to seven seropositive AZD1222 recipients. After the peak T cell response, and only then, were repertoires sampled.

Using immunoSEQ multiplex PCR, the repertoire was profiled, and TCRdb retains in-frame clones only, with some absent. Altogether 100,000 to 110,000 clones are present, about 87% being singletons, with the ten largest covering 4% to 4.5%. The receptor's source is an adult in good health. The J gene is TRBJ1-5, the V gene TRBV28; possible D gene TRBD1, 5 bases. The material sequenced was peripheral blood, taken on day 0 of MenACWY control vaccination. The CDR3 DNA is TGTGCCAGCAGTCGGGGGGGAGGCAATCAGCCCCAGCATTTT. This sequence encodes CASSRGGGNQPQHF.